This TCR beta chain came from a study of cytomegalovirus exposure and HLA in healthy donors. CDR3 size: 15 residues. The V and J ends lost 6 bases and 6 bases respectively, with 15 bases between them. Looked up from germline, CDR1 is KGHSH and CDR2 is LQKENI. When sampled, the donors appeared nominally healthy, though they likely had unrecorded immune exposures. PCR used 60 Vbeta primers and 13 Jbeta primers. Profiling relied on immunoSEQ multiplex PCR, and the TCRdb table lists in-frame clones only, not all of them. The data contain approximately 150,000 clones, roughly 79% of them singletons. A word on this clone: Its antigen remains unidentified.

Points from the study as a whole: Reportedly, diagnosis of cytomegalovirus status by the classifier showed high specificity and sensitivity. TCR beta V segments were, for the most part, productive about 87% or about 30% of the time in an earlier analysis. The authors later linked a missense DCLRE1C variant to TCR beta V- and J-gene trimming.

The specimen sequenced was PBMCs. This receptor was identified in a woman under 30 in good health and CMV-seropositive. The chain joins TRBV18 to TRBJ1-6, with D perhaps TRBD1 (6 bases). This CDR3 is CASSPSTGLNSPLHF. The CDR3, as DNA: TGTGCCAGCTCTCCGTCGACAGGACTTAATTCACCCCTCCACTTT. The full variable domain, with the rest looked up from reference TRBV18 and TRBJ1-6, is NAGVMQNPRHLVRRRGQEARLRCSPMKGHSHVYWYRQLPEEGLKFMVYLQKENIIDESGMPKERFSAEFPKEGPSILRIQQVVRGDSAAYFCASSPSTGLNSPLHFGNGTRLTVT.